This T cell receptor beta chain was recorded in a study of T cells in women clearing cervical HPV infection. Turning to the study itself: Case blood was drawn when the lesion was first found; control blood after infection became undetectable. For cases, blood was sampled a median approximately 150 days after lesion detection, interquartile range about 90 to 200 days.

Overall study findings and caveats: Associations may precede or follow infection; HPV-specific or memory T cells were not isolated. CIN3+ cases had significantly higher TCR richness than controls; evenness did not differ.

Assay used: immunoSEQ multiplex PCR; TCRdb lists only in-frame clones, some missing. Its table lists tens of thousands of clones. In the case of this clone: Its matching antigen is unknown. The junction departs from germline at one end; a sequencing error may be responsible. The same CDR3 can be traced to other DNA sequences in this sample.

The sample consisted of blood buffy coat. This TCR was recovered from a woman aged 18 to 75 with a cervical HPV16 infection that either progressed to CIN3+ or cleared (not recorded which).

CDR3 protein: CSAHLTAVHGYTF. The CDR3 DNA, read in part, is TGCAGTGCTCACCTGACGGCGGTCCATGGA. The rearrangement uses TRBV20-1 and TRBJ1-2; D unresolved. Read sequence stops 3 residues before the CDR3 end, and the germline J gene provides the missing end. This CDR3 has 13 residues. Germline-derived CDR1 and CDR2 are DFQATT and SNEGSKA (reference sequence).